The 13 T cell receptor beta chains listed next were all sequenced from one sample in a study of cytomegalovirus exposure and HLA in healthy donors. PCR amplification relied on 60 Vbeta primers (plus 13 Jbeta primers). TCRdb keeps only in-frame clones here, not all; method: immunoSEQ multiplex PCR. Among 95,000 to 100,000 clones listed, roughly 80% were seen once. The material sequenced was PBMCs. The receptors here all came from a man aged 35 to 55 in good health and CMV-seronegative.

The chain couples TRBV28 to TRBJ2-5; 8 nucleotides agree with TRBD1. The CDR3 loop spans 13 amino acids. The germline V gene has CDR1 MDHEN and CDR2 SYDVKM. The junction had 5 bases not matched to a gene; V was cut back by 6 bases and J by 5 bases. The chain's CDR3 is CASSSRGPETQYF. The DNA for the CDR3 is TGTGCCAGCAGCAGCAGGGGGCCGGAGACCCAGTACTTC.

The chain joins TRBV4-3 to TRBJ2-3; 11 bases match TRBD2. The CDR3 contains 16 residues. Germline values: CDR1 LGHNA, CDR2 YSLEER. V trimming: 0 bases; J trimming: 8 bases; junction bases outside the gene matches: 7. The DNA for the CDR3 is TGCGCCAGCAGCCAAGATCGGGGGCTAGCGGGGGGTACGCAGTATTTT. Protein: CASSQDRGLAGGTQYF.

The chain links TRBV10-2 to TRBJ2-7, with 11 positions matching TRBD2. V was pared by 0 bases and J by 4 bases, with 2 bases of the junction left unmatched. Germline-derived CDR1 and CDR2 are WSHSY and SAAADI. The CDR3 is made up of 15 amino acids. The CDR3 nucleotides read TGCGCCAGCAGTGAGTCGGCTAGCGGGGGGTACGAGCAGTACGTC. Amino acid sequence: CASSESASGGYEQYV.

The gene calls are TRBV11-2 and TRBJ2-7; TRBD1 agrees at 9 bases. J was trimmed by 6 bases and V by 1 base; bases with no gene match: 10. Germline V CDR1 and CDR2: SGHAT, FQNNGV. The CDR3 runs 16 residues. The CDR3: CASSLGGTGTTGEQYF. CDR3 sequence (DNA): TGTGCCAGCAGCTTAGGTGGGACAGGGACTACGGGCGAGCAGTACTTC.

This clone was counted once. The V and J genes are TRBV5-1 and TRBJ1-4, with D perhaps TRBD1 (6 bases). Trimming cost V 0 bases and J 4 bases, with 13 bases left between them. CDR3 length equals 16 residues. The germline V gene encodes CDR1 SGHRS and CDR2 YFSETQ. The CDR3 bases are TGCGCCAGCAGCTTGGGGACAGACACCGTTAATGAAAAACTGTTTTTT. It is translated as CASSLGTDTVNEKLFF.

The chain is built from TRBV15 and TRBJ2-1; TRBD1 agrees at 9 bases. The trim removed 1 base at V and 11 bases at J, leaving 15 bases unmatched. The CDR3 is made up of 17 amino acids. Germline CDR1 is LNHNV and CDR2 is YYDKDF (reference sequence). CDR3: CATSRGTGTGSRGQQFF. The CDR3 nucleotides read TGTGCCACCAGCAGAGGTACCGGGACAGGGAGTCGGGGACAGCAGTTCTTC.

This chain uses TRBV2 with TRBJ2-5; tentatively, D is TRBD1 (6 bases). The J call may be incorrect, as the DNA end agrees better with TRBJ2-7. Germline values: CDR1 SNHLY, CDR2 FYNNEI. The CDR3 is 12 amino acids. As DNA, the CDR3 is TGTGCCAGCAGACAGGGCTCCTACGAGCAGTACTTC. Translation gives CASRQGSYEQYF.

The V call is TRBV7-3, the J call TRBJ2-5; 14 bases are a match to TRBD2. The CDR3 runs 15 residues. The germline V gene encodes CDR1 SGHTA and CDR2 FQGTGA. J gave up 5 bases and V 5 bases, and 4 bases lay outside the gene matches. CDR3 sequence (DNA): TGTGCCAGCAGCGGACTAGCGGGGGGACGGGAGACCCAGTACTTC. It codes for CASSGLAGGRETQYF.

V gene TRBV2 combines with J gene TRBJ1-2; 7 nucleotides align to TRBD1. Germline V gives CDR1 SNHLY, CDR2 FYNNEI. CDR3 size: 15 residues. Trimming at V came to 6 bases and at J to 5 bases, leaving 12 bases not matched to a gene. DNA of the CDR3: TGTGCCAGCAGCGTTACCCGGACAGGAGTTTATGGCTACACCTTC. This encodes CASSVTRTGVYGYTF.

V is TRBV6-1 and J is TRBJ1-2; perhaps TRBD1 as D (6 bases). The CDR3 totals 11 residues. V was trimmed by 8 bases and J by 8 bases, leaving 12 bases between them. Per the germline V gene, CDR1 is MNHNS and CDR2 is SASEGT. The CDR3 sequence is CASVRGRGYTF. The CDR3 region has the DNA TGTGCCAGCGTCAGGGGTAGGGGCTACACCTTC.

The V call is TRBV7-9, the J call TRBJ1-1; the D is unclear. The CDR3 totals 16 residues. Germline CDR1 reads SEHNR; CDR2 reads FQNEAQ (reference sequence). V lost 5 bases, J lost 0 bases, and 16 bases lay in between. The CDR3 loop is CASSPPRGPMNTEAFF. The CDR3 DNA follows: TGTGCCAGCAGCCCTCCGAGAGGGCCCATGAACACTGAAGCTTTCTTT. Combining the CDR3 with reference TRBV7-9 and TRBJ1-1 gives the whole variable domain DTGVSQNPRHKITKRGQNVTFRCDPISEHNRLYWYRQTLGQGPEFLTYFQNEAQLEKSRLLSDRFSAERPKGSFSTLEIQRTEQGDSAMYLCASSPPRGPMNTEAFFGQGTRLTVV.

The chain recombines TRBV29-1 with TRBJ1-1; the match to TRBD1 covers 11 bases. This CDR3 region has 15 residues. Germline CDR1 reads SQVTM; CDR2 reads ANQGSEA. V lost 8 bases, J lost 4 bases, and 12 bases stayed unmatched. The CDR3 bases are TGCAGCCCTGAGGACAGGGGGCTATCCTCCACTGAAGCTTTCTTT. It yields the protein CSPEDRGLSSTEAFF.

V gene TRBV5-1 combines with J gene TRBJ2-5; 7 positions agree with TRBD1. The DNA end lines up better with TRBJ2-7; the J call may be wrong. The CDR3 is 13 amino acids. The germline V gene encodes CDR1 SGHRS and CDR2 YFSETQ. The CDR3, as DNA: TGCGCCAGCAGCTTGGAAGGGACAGCCGAGCAGTACTTC. Translated, it gives CASSLEGTAEQYF.